This T cell receptor beta chain was found in a study of Ad26.COV2.S vaccination and SARS-CoV-2 variants. Produced via immunoSEQ multiplex PCR; TCRdb's table is partial and in-frame only. Among roughly 320,000 clones listed, roughly 84% were seen once. The treatment denotes: some 20 received Ad26.COV2.S at low or high dose, single or two shots; five or six received placebo; per-sample allocation not given. Sampling took place 63 days after the first vaccine or placebo injection. Germline assignment: CDR1 SGHVS and CDR2 FNYEAQ. Losses at the gene ends were 5 bases for V and 5 bases for J; bases not matched to a gene: 17. CDR3 length equals 19 residues.

The V call is TRBV7-6, the J call TRBJ2-5; 13 bases map to TRBD2. The TCR sequence derives from a person aged 18-60 years who received the Ad26.COV2.S COVID-19 vaccine or a placebo. The sample here was peripheral blood, taken in a trial of Ad26.COV2.S vaccine versus placebo. The CDR3 loop is CASSPVLTTSGGAWETQYF. The DNA of the CDR3 is TGTGCCAGCAGCCCAGTACTCACAACTAGCGGGGGGGCCTGGGAGACCCAGTACTTC.